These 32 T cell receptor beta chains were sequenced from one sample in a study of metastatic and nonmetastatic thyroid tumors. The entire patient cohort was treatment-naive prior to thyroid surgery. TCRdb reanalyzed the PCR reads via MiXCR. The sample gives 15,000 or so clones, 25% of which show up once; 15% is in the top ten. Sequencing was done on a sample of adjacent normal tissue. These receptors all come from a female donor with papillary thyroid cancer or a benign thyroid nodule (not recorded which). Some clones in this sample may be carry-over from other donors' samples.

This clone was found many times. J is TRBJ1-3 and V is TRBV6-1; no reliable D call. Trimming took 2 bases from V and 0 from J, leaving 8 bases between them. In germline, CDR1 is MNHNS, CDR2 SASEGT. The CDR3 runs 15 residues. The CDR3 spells CASSESPSSGNTIYF. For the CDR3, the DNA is TGTGCCAGCAGTGAATCTCCCTCCTCTGGAAACACCATATATTTT.

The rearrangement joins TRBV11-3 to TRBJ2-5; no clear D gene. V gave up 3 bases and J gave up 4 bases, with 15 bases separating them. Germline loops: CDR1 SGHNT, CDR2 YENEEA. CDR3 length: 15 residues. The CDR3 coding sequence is TGTGCCAGCAGCTTTGGCAGGTCTAGAGGAGAGACCCAGTACTTC. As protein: CASSFGRSRGETQYF.

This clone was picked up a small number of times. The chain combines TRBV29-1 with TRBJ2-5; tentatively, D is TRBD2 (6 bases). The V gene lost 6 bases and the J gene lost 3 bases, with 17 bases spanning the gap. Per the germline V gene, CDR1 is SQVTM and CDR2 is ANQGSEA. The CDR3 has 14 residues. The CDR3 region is CSVAGTEVKETQYF. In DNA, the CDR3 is TGCAGCGTCGCCGGGACTGAAGTAAAAGAGACCCAGTACTTC.

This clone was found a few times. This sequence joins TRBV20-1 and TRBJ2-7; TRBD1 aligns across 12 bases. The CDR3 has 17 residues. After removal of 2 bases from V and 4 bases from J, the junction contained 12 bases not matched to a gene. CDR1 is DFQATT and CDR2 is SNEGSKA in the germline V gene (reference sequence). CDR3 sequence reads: CSARPITGTGGRYEQYF. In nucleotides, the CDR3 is TGCAGTGCTAGACCCATCACCGGGACAGGGGGCCGATACGAGCAGTACTTC.

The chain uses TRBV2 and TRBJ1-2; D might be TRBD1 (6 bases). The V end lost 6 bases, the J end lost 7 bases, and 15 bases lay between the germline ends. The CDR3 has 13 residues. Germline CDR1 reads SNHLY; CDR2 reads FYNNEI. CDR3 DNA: TGTGCCAGCAGGTTGGGGGCGCTCTTTGGCTACACCTTC. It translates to CASRLGALFGYTF.

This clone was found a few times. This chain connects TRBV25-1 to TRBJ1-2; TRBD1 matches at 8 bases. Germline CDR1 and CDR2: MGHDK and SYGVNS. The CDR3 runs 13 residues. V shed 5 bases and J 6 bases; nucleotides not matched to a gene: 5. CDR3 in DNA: TGTGCCAGCAGTCCAACAGGGGGTCATGGCTACACCTTC. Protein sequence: CASSPTGGHGYTF.

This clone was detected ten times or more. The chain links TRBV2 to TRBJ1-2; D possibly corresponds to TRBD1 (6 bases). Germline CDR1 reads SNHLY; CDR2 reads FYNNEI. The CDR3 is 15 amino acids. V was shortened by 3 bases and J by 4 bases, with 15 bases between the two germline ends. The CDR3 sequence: CASSDYRGLTYGYTF. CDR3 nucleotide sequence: TGTGCCAGCAGTGATTATCGGGGGCTTACCTATGGCTACACCTTC.

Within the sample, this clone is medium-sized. This CDR3 reads CASSVKGGDGYTF. The CDR3 region has the DNA TGTGCCAGCAGTGTAAAGGGAGGTGATGGCTACACCTTC. V and J are TRBV2 and TRBJ1-2; no definite D call. This CDR3 is 13 amino acids long. The V end was cut by 4 bases, the J end by 6 bases, with 12 bases between. In germline, CDR1 is SNHLY, CDR2 FYNNEI.

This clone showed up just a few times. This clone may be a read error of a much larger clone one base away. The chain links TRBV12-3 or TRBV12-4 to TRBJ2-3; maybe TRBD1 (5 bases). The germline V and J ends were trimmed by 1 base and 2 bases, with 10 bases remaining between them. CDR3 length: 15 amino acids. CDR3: CASSLERQNTDTQYF. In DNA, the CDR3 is TGTGCCAGCAGTTTAGAGAGACAGAACACAGATACGCAGTATTTT.

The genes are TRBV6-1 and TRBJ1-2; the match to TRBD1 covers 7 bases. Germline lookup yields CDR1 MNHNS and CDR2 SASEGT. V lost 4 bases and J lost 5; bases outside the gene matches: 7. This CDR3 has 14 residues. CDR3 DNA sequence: TGTGCCAGCAGTGGGCTTGGGACAGATTATGGCTACACCTTC. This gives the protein CASSGLGTDYGYTF.

CDR3 nucleotides: TGTGCCAGCAGCTTAGCCTCACTAGCGTGGGGGCGAGGATACAATGAGCAGTTCTTC. Residues: CASSLASLAWGRGYNEQFF. The J gene is TRBJ2-1, the V gene TRBV11-1; D is possibly TRBD2 (7 bases). V was pared by 0 bases and J by 4 bases, with 22 bases between. Germline V gene data show CDR1 as SGHAT and CDR2 as FQDESV (reference sequence). The CDR3 has 19 residues. Filled out from reference TRBV11-1 and TRBJ2-1, the complete variable domain reads EAEVAQSPRYKITEKSQAVAFWCDPISGHATLYWYRQILGQGPELLVQFQDESVVDDSQLPKDRFSAERLKGVDSTLKIQPAELGDSAMYLCASSLASLAWGRGYNEQFFGPGTRLTVL.

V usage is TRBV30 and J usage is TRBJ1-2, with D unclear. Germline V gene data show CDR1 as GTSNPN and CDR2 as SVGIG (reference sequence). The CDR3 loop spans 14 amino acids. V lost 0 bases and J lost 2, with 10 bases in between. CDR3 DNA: TGTGCCTGGAGTGTAAAGTATTTCAACTATGGCTACACCTTC. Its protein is CAWSVKYFNYGYTF.

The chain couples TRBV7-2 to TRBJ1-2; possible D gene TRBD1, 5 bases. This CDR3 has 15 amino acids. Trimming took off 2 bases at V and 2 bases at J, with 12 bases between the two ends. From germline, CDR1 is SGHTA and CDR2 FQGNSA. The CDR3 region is CASSLTRGANYGYTF. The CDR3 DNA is TGTGCCAGCAGCTTAACGAGGGGAGCCAACTATGGCTACACCTTC.

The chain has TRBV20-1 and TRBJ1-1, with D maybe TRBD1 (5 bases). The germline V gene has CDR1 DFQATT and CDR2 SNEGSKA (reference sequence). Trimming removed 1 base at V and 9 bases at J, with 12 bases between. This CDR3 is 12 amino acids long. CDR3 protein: CSARVGTEKAFF. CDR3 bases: TGCAGTGCTAGAGTGGGGACGGAAAAAGCTTTCTTT.

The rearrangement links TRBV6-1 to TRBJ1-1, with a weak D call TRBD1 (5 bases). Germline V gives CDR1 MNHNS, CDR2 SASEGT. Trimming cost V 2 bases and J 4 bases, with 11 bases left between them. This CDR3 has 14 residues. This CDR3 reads CASSESQGRTEAFF. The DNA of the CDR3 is TGTGCCAGCAGTGAATCCCAGGGACGCACTGAAGCTTTCTTT.

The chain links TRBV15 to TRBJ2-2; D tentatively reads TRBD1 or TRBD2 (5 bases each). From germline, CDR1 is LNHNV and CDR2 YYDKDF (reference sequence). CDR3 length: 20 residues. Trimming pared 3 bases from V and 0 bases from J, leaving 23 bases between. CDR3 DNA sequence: TGTGCCACCAGCAGTAGAGGGCAGGGCTTATCATCCTCGAACACCGGGGAGCTGTTTTTT. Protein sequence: CATSSRGQGLSSSNTGELFF.

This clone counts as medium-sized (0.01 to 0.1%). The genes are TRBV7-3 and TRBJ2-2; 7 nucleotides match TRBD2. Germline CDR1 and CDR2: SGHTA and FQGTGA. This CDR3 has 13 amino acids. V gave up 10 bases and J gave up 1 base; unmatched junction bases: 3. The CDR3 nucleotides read TGTGCCACCGCTAGCGGGAACACCGGGGAGCTGTTTTTT. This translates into CATASGNTGELFF.

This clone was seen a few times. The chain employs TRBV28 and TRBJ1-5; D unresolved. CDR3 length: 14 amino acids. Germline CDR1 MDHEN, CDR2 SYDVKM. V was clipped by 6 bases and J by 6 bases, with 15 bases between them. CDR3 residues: CASSPLPGGQPQHF. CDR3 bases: TGTGCCAGCAGCCCCCTCCCGGGTGGTCAGCCCCAGCATTTT.

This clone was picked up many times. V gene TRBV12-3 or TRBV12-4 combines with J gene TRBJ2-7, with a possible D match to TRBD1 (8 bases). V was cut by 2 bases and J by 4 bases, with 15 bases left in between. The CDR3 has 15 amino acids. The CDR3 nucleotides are TGTGCCAGCAGTTTAAACAGGGGGGGGGAGTACGAGCAGTACTTC. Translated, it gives CASSLNRGGEYEQYF.

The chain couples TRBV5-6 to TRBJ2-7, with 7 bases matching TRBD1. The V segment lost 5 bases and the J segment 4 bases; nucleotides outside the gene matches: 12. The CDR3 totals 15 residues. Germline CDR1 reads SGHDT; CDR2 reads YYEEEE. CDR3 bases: TGTGCCAGCAGGTCCCGCTCGGGACAGCAATACGAGCAGTACTTC. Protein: CASRSRSGQQYEQYF.

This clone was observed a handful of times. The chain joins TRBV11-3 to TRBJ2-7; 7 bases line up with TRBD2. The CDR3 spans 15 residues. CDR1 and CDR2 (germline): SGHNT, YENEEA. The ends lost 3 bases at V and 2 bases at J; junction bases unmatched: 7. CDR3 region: CASSFGRTLTYEQYF. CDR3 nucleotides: TGTGCCAGCAGCTTCGGGAGGACCCTAACCTACGAGCAGTACTTC.

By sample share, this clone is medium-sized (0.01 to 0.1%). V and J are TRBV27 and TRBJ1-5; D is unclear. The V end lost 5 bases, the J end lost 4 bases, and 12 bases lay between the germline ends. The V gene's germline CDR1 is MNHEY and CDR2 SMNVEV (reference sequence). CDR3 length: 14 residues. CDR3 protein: CASSPLDQNQPQHF. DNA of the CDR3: TGTGCCAGCAGTCCCCTCGACCAAAATCAGCCCCAGCATTTT.

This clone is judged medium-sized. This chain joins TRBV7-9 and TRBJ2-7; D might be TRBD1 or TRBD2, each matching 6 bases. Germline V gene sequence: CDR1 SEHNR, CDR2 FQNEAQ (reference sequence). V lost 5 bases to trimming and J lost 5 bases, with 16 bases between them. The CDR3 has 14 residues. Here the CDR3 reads CASSPRGVGNEQYF. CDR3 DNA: TGTGCCAGCAGCCCAAGGGGGGTCGGGAACGAGCAGTACTTC.

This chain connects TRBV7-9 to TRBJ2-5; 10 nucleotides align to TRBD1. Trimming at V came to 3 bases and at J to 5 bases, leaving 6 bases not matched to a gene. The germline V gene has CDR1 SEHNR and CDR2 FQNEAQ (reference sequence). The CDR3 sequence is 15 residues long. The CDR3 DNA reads TGTGCCAGCAGCTTTGGGTGGACAGGGGGGGAGACCCAGTACTTC. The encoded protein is CASSFGWTGGETQYF.

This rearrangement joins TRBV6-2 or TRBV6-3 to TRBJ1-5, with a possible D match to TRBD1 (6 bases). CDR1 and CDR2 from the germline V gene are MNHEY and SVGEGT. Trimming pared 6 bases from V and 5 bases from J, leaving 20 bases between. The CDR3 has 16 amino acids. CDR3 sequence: CASSRLGTRVYQPQHF. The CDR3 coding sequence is TGTGCCAGCAGCCGCCTTGGGACACGCGTTTATCAGCCCCAGCATTTT.

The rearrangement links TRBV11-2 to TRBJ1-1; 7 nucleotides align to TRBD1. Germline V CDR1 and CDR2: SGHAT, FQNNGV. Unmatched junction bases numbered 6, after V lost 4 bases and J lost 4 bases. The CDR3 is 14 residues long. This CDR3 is CASSYRQGLTEAFF. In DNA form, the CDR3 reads TGTGCCAGCAGCTACAGACAGGGCCTCACTGAAGCTTTCTTT.

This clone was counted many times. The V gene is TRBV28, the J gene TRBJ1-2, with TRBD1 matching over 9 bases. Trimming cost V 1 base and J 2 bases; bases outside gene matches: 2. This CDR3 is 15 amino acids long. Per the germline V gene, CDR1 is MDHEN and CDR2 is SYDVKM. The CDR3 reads CASSLSQGANYGYTF. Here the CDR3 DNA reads TGTGCCAGCAGTTTATCACAGGGGGCGAACTATGGCTACACCTTC.

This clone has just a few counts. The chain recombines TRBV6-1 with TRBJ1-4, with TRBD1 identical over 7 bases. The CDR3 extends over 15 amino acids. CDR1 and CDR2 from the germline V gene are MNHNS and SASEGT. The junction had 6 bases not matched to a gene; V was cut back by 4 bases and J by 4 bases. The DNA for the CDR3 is TGTGCCAGCAGTGGTGGGACAGTCCTTAATGAAAAACTGTTTTTT. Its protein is CASSGGTVLNEKLFF.

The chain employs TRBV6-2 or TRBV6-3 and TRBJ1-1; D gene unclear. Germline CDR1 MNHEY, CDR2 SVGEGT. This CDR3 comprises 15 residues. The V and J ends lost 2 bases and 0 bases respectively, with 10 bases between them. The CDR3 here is CASSYEGLMNTEAFF. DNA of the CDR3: TGTGCCAGCAGTTACGAAGGGCTCATGAACACTGAAGCTTTCTTT.

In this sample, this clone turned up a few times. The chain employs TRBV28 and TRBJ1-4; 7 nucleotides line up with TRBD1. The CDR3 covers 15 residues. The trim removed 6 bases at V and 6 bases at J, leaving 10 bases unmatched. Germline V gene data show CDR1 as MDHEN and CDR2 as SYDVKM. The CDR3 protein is CASRPTGRGDEKLFF. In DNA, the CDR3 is TGTGCCAGCAGGCCGACAGGGAGGGGTGATGAAAAACTGTTTTTT. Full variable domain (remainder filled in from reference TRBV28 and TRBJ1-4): DVKVTQSSRYLVKRTGEKVFLECVQDMDHENMFWYRQDPGLGLRLIYFSYDVKMKEKGDIPEGYSVSREKKERFSLILESASTNQTSMYLCASRPTGRGDEKLFFGSGTQLSVL.

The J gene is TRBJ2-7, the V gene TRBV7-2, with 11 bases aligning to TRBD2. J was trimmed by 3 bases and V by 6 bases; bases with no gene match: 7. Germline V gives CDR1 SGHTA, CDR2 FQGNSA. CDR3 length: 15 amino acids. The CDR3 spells CASSLTSGDLYEQYF. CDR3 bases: TGTGCCAGCAGTTTGACTAGCGGGGACCTCTACGAGCAGTACTTC.

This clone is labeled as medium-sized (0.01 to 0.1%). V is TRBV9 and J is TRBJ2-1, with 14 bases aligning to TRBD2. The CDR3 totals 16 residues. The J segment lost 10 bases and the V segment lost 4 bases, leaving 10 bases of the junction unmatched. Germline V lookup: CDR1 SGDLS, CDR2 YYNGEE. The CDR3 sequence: CASSPGGTSGRGEQFF. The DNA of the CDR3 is TGTGCCAGCAGCCCCGGGGGGACTAGCGGGAGAGGGGAGCAGTTCTTC. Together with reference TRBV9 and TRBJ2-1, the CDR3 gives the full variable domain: DSGVTQTPKHLITATGQRVTLRCSPRSGDLSVYWYQQSLDQGLQFLIQYYNGEERAKGNILERFSAQQFPDLHSELNLSSLELGDSALYFCASSPGGTSGRGEQFFGPGTRLTVL.